The clone carrying this TCR beta chain appeared once. This sample was included in a study of blood T cell repertoires in COVID-19. Study summary: The United States, Italy and Spain provided the acute and convalescent COVID-19 samples. The cDNA or gDNA used as material had been derived from T cells, B-cell-depleted T cells, or PBMCs.

Per the study methods: It was from reference gene primer amplification that nucleated cell counts were estimated. Generated by immunoSEQ multiplex PCR, the TCRdb table keeps only in-frame clones and is missing some. The DNA was the basis for D and trimming; V, J and clone size are from that table. The data show 150,000 or so clones, 88% seen once. From germline, CDR1 is SGHTA and CDR2 FQGTGA. This CDR3 spans 16 amino acids. With 5 bases clipped from V and 2 bases from J, the junction kept 7 bases outside the gene matches. The TCR comes from a human donor in a cohort sampled during active COVID-19. Material for sequencing was peripheral blood. J is TRBJ2-3 and V is TRBV7-3, with 10 bases that match TRBD2. The CDR3 region is CASSAGTSEYTDTQYF. The CDR3 DNA follows: TGTGCCAGCAGCGCCGGGACTAGCGAGTACACAGATACGCAGTATTTT. The whole variable domain, filled in from reference TRBV7-3 and TRBJ2-3, reads GAGVSQTPSNKVTEKGKYVELRCDPISGHTALYWYRQSLGQGPEFLIYFQGTGAADDSGLPNDRFFAVRPEGSVSTLKIQRTERGDSAVYLCASSAGTSEYTDTQYFGPGTRLTVL.